The present T cell receptor beta chain was sequenced within a study of T cell responses to AZD1222 COVID-19 vaccine. Study conclusions and caveats: Baseline seropositivity characterized only six AZD1222 recipients. Nearly half of spike-specific TCRs reportedly target unmutated variant regions. White British ancestry dominated among donors, who included more females, and clonal diversity was possibly underestimated.

Clones were sequenced by immunoSEQ multiplex PCR, and TCRdb holds only the in-frame ones, with some missing. The repertoire consists of about 180,000 clones, with around 88% occurring once and the leading ten covering less than 0.55%. Turning to this clone: The antigen is unknown.

The receptor was derived from an adult in good health. The input for sequencing was peripheral blood, taken on day 0 of AZD1222 vaccination.

Here the CDR3 reads CASSEWGGYGGYTF. The CDR3 bases are TGTGCCAGCAGTGAATGGGGAGGGTATGGTGGCTACACCTTC. The chain is built from TRBV25-1 and TRBJ1-2, with D hard to call. Germline values: CDR1 MGHDK, CDR2 SYGVNS. V gave up 1 base and J gave up 7 bases, with 13 bases separating them. This CDR3 is built from 14 residues.